The present T cell receptor beta chain was sequenced within a study of cytomegalovirus exposure and HLA in healthy donors (dated by TCRdb to 2015 to 2018). In the study overall: An earlier analysis of some 600 of the donors reported 276 Gb of sequence data and around 120 million unique TCR beta sequences obtained from some 200 million T cells. An earlier analysis of fewer than 700 of the donors applied high-throughput TCR beta sequencing to assess whether each TCR beta V gene segment acted as functional or pseudogenic. To predict cytomegalovirus infection status, the study combined high-throughput TCR immunosequencing, statistical association of individual TCRs with disease status, and machine learning. Several DR-DQ haplotypes were treated as single units for association and clustering because of strong linkage in the cohort. Rather than using new phenotypic data, the later analysis identified candidate immune exposures from TCR beta sequences and from how often those sequences occurred across donors. The study aimed to test whether cataloging public T cell receptors could reveal signatures of past pathogen exposure. Across roughly 420 genotyped donors of the cohort, an average of approximately 240,000 unique TCR beta nucleotide sequences per donor were sequenced, and approximately 17% of those sequences were non-productive. A later genetic analysis took genome-wide SNP genotypes for about three fifths of the 666 donors and used that subset as a discovery cohort. The study used immunosequencing to profile the T cell repertoires of 666 subjects and linked those repertoires to cytomegalovirus serostatus. Roughly 300 gigabases of sequencing data and approximately 85 million unique TCR sequences were included in an early release covering under 650 HLA-typed donors. All discovery cohort repertoires had been generated using a single sequencing platform. Donor age, sex, ethnicity and CMV serostatus were compiled together with the repertoire data. The number of donors typed differed by locus, with about 629-630 for A, B, C, DRB1 and DQB1, around 500 for DQA1, 606 for DPA1, and 472 for DPB1. Of the roughly 430 genotyped donors, approximately 83% fell in the genetic ancestry cluster associated with self-reported Caucasian donors. A later analysis re-analyzed previously published TCR beta repertoires from about 600 donors and added high-resolution HLA genotyping to study TCR occurrence patterns. HLA typing included class I and class II loci at four-digit resolution. Besides the first cohort of some 670 subjects, a separate validation cohort made up of 90 to 150 different subjects was used. What the study reported, not specific to this receptor: The authors suggested that the approach could potentially be extended to other disease states and immunological phenotypes. HLA typing was unavailable for some donors at each locus, so association tests used only the typed subset. A later genetic analysis reported fewer N-insertions in productive TCRs among donors in an Asian-associated ancestry cluster than the roughly 620-donor mean. Three of the identified cytomegalovirus-associated TCR beta chains were confirmed in vitro to be specific for cytomegalovirus antigens. According to a later analysis, parvovirus B19, influenza, CMV and Epstein-Barr virus appeared linked to several top co-occurrence clusters. The earlier analysis of some 560 of the donors excluded roughly 16 rarely observed V segments, including chromosome 9 orphons, because counts were too low. While some public TCRs were present in many individuals, most TCR sequences turned up only very rarely across donors. A later analysis found that HLA-associated TCR beta chains were more clonally expanded and had lower generation probabilities than equally common non-associated chains. V-gene and J-gene trimming of TCR beta chains was associated with a missense DCLRE1C variant in a later genetic analysis, and the association was replicated in an independent cohort. Most CMV-associated TCR beta chains appeared to be HLA-restricted in a later analysis, and the HLA associations seemed to be driven largely by CMV exposure. Cytomegalovirus status was reported to be diagnosed by the classifier with high specificity and sensitivity in both the original and validation cohorts. A cluster of highly shared sequence variants was judged likely to represent a technical artifact of the sequencing pipeline. In a later analysis, the rate of TCR association differed among HLA loci, with DRB1 alleles having the most associated TCRs and HLA-C alleles having the fewest. The cohort was sequenced for TCR beta chains only, and without alpha or paired-chain data the features that could be detected were limited. Sequencing depth was assumed to be roughly uniform across donors in the presence/absence analyses, though that assumption may not hold. Linkage disequilibrium might explain the correlated functional status among segregating V segments, but an unknown experimental factor could not be ruled out. The 87-base-pair reads could not distinguish some IMGT-functional V segments, including TRBV6-2 and TRBV6-3, so those segments were excluded. Immune exposure information for the cohort was limited to CMV serostatus. In an earlier analysis of over 550 of the donors, most TCR beta V segments were observed in productive rearrangements about 90% or about 30% of the time, broadly matching IMGT annotations. The study gave a list of under 200 TCR beta chains associated with cytomegalovirus. A further reported finding was that TCR beta sequences accurately predicted the HLA-A and HLA-B alleles for most subjects in the first cohort. At a false discovery rate of 0.05, a later analysis linked 16,951 TCR beta sequences to specific HLA alleles. When HLA alleles, especially DR and DQ, strongly co-occurred, attributing TCR associations to individual alleles was difficult.

Library generation was performed with the immunoSEQ multiplex PCR assay. The multiplex PCR relied on a mix of 60 forward primers for TCR Vbeta segments and 13 reverse primers for TCR Jbeta segments. The CDR3 region of rearranged TCR beta genes was amplified from genomic DNA with a multiplex PCR assay. On the Illumina HiSeq System, the amplified TCR beta libraries were sequenced as 87-base-pair reads. The authors' pipeline ran thus. A later analysis tallied roughly 78 million unique TCR beta chains across the 600 to 700 repertoires, and about 10 million of those chains were shared by two or more donors. Raw reads were error-corrected and collapsed into unique sequences by a nearest-neighbor algorithm in which closely related sequences were merged to remove PCR and sequencing errors. To assign V, D and J gene segments, CDR3 sequences were aligned to IMGT reference sequences. For a sequence to be retained, a match of at least six nucleotides to both a V gene segment and a J gene segment was required. A rearrangement counted as productive if the CDR3 had no stop codons and remained in frame with V and J, and every other rearrangement counted as non-productive. CDR3 was defined by IMGT convention, running from the second conserved V-encoded cysteine to the conserved J-encoded phenylalanine. Sequences without an unambiguous match to a single V gene segment were excluded from the earlier analysis of a few hundred of the donors. An earlier analysis of 587 of the donors called V segments functional above 56.7% productive rearrangements and segregating when the between-donor standard deviation exceeded 5%. A statistical classification framework was developed to diagnose cytomegalovirus status using the catalog of TCR beta chain sequences. In a later analysis, TCR nucleotide sequences were compared against IMGT/GENE-DB human TR gene sequences so that V and J genes could be assigned. The TCRdist pipeline was used in a later analysis to assign CDR3 sequences and most-parsimonious VDJ recombination scenarios. In a later analysis, every TCR beta chain was defined by the combination of its CDR3 amino acid sequence and its V-gene family, and reads without a unique V-gene family were dropped. In a later analysis, some 600 highly shared, low-generation-probability nucleotide sequences were removed to address suspected cross-contamination and a sequencing artifact. In a later analysis, a clonal expansion index for each public chain was calculated from normalized within-repertoire ranks of inferred template counts. In a later analysis, generation probabilities were computed with a VDJ recombination model fitted to out-of-frame rearrangements, and the resulting probabilities were checked against IGoR. In a later analysis, TCR-TCR, TCR-HLA and TCR-CMV co-occurrence was scored with hypergeometric tests, and a repertoire-size bias correction was applied to TCR pairs. False discovery rates were estimated in a later analysis by permuting HLA or CMV assignments 20 times. In a later analysis, co-occurring TCRs were grouped with DBSCAN, and TCRdist sequence similarity was added when clustering was performed within HLA-allele-positive subsets. Co-occurrence clustering excluded repertoires with fewer than 30,000 or more than 120,000 public chains, plus five with anomalous nucleotide sharing. TCRdb holds this immuneACCESS table with in-frame rearrangements only. Some clones are missing; in checked studies, unresolved V genes explain under half, and the rest has no known cause. V, J and clone size reflect that table, while D and trimming were determined from the DNA. This sample gives approximately 110,000 clones in total; over 60% of them show up just once. The ten largest clonotypes hold around 13% of the sample.

The cohort consisted of hundreds of healthy bone marrow donors. All cohort members were sampled while nominally healthy, although unrecorded immune exposures were likely present. The donor was CMV seropositive and was included in the group of 270 or so seropositive cohort members. Each donor provided a peripheral blood sample, and peripheral blood mononuclear cells were used for TCR beta sequencing. Genomic DNA was extracted from the blood cell samples with the Qiagen DNeasy Blood Extraction Kit. Its CDR3 holds 15 amino acids, cysteine through phenylalanine. Only CDR3 DNA is held: 45 bases, read in frame from base 1. The germline ends are 13 bases apart after V is trimmed by 5 bases and J by 2 bases. The germline V gene encodes CDR1 MNHEY and CDR2 SVGAGI. A note on this clone: Its binding antigen is unknown. Within one base of it there is no much larger clone, and no base qualities were kept.

The sequence joins TRBV6-5 to TRBJ1-5, and perhaps TRBD1 as D gene, on 6 matching bases. The sequencing sample was made of PBMCs. This receptor was identified in a woman aged 40 to 50 in good health and CMV-seropositive. The CDR3 sequence is CASSAGDGGNQPQHF. The DNA sequence follows: TGTGCCAGCAGTGCAGGGGATGGGGGCAATCAGCCCCAGCATTTT.